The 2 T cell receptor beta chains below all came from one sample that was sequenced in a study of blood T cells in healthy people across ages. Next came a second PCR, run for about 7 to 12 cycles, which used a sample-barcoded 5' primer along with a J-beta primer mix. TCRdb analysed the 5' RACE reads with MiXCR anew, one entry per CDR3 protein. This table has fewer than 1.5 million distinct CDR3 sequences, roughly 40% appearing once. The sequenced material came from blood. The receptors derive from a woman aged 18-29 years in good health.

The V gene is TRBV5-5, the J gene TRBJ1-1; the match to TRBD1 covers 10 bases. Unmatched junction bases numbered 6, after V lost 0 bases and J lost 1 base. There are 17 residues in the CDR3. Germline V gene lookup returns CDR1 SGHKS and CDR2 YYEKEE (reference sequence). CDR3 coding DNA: TGTGCCAGCAGCTTGGAGGGGACAGGGGTTGCGAACACTGAAGCTTTCTTT. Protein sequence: CASSLEGTGVANTEAFF. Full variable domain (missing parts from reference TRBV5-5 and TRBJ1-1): DAGVTQSPTHLIKTRGQQVTLRCSPISGHKSVSWYQQVLGQGPQFIFQYYEKEERGRGNFPDRFSARQFPNYSSELNVNALLLGDSALYLCASSLEGTGVANTEAFFGQGTRLTVV.

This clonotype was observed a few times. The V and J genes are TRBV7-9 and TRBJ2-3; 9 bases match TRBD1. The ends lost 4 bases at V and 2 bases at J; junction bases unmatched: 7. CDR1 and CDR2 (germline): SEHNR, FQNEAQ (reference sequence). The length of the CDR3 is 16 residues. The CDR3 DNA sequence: TGTGCCAGCAGCTCGCCAAGGGACAGGGACACAGATACGCAGTATTTT. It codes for CASSSPRDRDTDTQYF.